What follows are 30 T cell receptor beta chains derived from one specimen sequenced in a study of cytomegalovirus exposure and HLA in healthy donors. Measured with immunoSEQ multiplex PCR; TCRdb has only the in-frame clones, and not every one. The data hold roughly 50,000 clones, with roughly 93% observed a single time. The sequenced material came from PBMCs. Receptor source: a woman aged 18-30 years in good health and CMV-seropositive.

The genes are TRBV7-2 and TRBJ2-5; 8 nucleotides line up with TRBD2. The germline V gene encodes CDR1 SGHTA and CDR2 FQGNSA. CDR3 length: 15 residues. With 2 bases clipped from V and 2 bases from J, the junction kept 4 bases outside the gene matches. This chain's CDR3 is CASSLWGLVQETQYF. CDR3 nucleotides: TGTGCCAGCAGCTTATGGGGACTAGTACAAGAGACCCAGTACTTC. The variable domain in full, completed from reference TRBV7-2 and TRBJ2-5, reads GAGVSQSPSNKVTEKGKDVELRCDPISGHTALYWYRQSLGQGLEFLIYFQGNSAPDKSGLPSDRFSAERTGGSVSTLTIQRTQQEDSAVYLCASSLWGLVQETQYFGPGTRLLVL.

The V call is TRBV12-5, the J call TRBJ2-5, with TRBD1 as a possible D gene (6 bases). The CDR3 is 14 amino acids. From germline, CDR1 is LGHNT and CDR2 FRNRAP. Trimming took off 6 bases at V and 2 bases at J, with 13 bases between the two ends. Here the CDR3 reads CASGTGTKQETQYF. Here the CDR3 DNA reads TGTGCTAGTGGCACCGGGACAAAGCAAGAGACCCAGTACTTC.

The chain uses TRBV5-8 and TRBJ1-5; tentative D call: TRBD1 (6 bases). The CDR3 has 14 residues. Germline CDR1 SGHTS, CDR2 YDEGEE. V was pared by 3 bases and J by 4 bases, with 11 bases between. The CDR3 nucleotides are TGTGCCAGCAGCTCCGGACAGATGAATCAGCCCCAGCATTTT. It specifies CASSSGQMNQPQHF.

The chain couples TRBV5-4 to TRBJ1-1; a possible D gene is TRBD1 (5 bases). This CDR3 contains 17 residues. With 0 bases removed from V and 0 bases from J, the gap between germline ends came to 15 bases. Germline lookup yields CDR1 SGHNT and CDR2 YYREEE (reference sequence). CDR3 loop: CASSLALGGTMNTEAFF. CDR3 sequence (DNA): TGTGCCAGCAGCTTGGCCCTGGGGGGTACGATGAACACTGAAGCTTTCTTT.

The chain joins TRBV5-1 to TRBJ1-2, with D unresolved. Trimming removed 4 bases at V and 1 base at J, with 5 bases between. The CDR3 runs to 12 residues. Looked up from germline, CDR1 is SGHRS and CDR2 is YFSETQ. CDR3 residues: CASSPSNYGYTF. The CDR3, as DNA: TGCGCCAGCAGCCCGAGTAACTATGGCTACACCTTC.

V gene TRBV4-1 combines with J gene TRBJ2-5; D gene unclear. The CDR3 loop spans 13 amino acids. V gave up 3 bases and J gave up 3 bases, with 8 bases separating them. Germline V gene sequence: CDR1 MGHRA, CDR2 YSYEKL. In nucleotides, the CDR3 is TGCGCCAGCAGCCAGGTAGGAGAAGAGACCCAGTACTTC. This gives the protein CASSQVGEETQYF.

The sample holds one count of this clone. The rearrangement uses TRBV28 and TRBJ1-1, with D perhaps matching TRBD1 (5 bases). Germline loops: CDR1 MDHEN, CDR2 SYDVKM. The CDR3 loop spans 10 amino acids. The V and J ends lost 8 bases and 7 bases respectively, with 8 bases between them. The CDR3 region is CASGHFEAFF. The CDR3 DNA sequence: TGTGCCAGCGGACATTTTGAAGCTTTCTTT.

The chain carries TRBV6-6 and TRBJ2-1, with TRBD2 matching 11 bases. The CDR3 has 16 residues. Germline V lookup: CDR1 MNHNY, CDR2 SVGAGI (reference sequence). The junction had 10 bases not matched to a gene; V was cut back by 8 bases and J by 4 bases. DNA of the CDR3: TGTGCCAGCCACGTAACCGGGACTAGCGGTTACAATGAGCAGTTCTTC. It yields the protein CASHVTGTSGYNEQFF.

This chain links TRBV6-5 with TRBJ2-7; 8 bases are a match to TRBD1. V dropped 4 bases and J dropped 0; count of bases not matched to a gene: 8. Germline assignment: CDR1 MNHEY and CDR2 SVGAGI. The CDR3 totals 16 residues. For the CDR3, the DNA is TGTGCCAGCAGTTCAAGTGGACAGGGCAGCTCCTACGAGCAGTACTTC. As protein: CASSSSGQGSSYEQYF.

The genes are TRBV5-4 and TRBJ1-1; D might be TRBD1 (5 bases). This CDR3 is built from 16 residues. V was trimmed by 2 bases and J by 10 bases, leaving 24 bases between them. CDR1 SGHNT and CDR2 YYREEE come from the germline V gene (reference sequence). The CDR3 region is CASSLGKLLVPGGAFF. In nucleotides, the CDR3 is TGTGCCAGCAGCTTAGGCAAATTATTAGTCCCGGGGGGAGCTTTCTTT.

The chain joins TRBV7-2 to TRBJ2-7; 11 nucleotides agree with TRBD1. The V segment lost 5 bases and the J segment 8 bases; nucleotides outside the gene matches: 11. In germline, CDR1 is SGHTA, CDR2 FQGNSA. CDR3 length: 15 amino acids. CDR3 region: CASSKDRGLGGKQYF. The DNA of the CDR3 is TGTGCCAGCAGCAAGGACAGGGGGCTCGGGGGAAAGCAGTACTTC.

The CDR3, as DNA: TGTGCCAGTAAAGGGGGCAGACCCAACTATGGCTACACCTTC. It is translated as CASKGGRPNYGYTF. This rearrangement joins TRBV19 to TRBJ1-2; 7 nucleotides align to TRBD1. V was pared by 7 bases and J by 2 bases, with 7 bases of the junction left unmatched. The CDR3 runs 14 residues. In germline, CDR1 is LNHDA, CDR2 SQIVND (reference sequence).

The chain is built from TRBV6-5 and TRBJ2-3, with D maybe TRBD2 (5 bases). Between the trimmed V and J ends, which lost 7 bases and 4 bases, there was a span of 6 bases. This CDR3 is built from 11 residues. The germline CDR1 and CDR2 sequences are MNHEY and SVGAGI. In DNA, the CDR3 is TGTGCCAGCACGCGGGCAGATACGCAGTATTTT. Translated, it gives CASTRADTQYF.

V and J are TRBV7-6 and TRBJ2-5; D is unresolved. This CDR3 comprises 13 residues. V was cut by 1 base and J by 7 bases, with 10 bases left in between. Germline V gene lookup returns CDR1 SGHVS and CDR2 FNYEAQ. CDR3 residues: CASSLGQPGTQYF. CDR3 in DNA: TGTGCCAGCAGCTTAGGCCAGCCGGGGACCCAGTACTTC.

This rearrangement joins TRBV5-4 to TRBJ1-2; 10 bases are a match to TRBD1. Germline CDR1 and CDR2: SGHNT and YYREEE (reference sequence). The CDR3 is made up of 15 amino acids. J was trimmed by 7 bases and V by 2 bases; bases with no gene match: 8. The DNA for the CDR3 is TGTGCCAGCAGCTTAGAGGGACAGGGGACCTTTGGCTACACCTTC. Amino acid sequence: CASSLEGQGTFGYTF.

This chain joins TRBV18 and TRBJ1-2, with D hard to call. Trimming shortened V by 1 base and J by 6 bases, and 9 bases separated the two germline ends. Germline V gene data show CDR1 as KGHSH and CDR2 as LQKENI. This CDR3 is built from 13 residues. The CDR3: CASSPLSSDGYTF. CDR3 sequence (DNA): TGTGCCAGCTCACCACTAAGCTCTGATGGCTACACCTTC. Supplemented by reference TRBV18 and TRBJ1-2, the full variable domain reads NAGVMQNPRHLVRRRGQEARLRCSPMKGHSHVYWYRQLPEEGLKFMVYLQKENIIDESGMPKERFSAEFPKEGPSILRIQQVVRGDSAAYFCASSPLSSDGYTFGSGTRLTVV.

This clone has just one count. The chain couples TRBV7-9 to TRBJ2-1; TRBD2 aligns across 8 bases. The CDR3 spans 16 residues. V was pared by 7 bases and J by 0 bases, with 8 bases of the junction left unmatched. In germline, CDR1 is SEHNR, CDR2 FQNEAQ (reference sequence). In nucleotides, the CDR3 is TGTGCCAGCACTCACAGCGGGGGATACTCCTACAATGAGCAGTTCTTC. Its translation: CASTHSGGYSYNEQFF.

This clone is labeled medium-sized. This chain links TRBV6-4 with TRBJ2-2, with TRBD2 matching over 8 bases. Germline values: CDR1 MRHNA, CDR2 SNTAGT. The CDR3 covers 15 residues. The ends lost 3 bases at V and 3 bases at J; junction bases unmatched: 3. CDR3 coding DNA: TGTGCCAGCAGTGAGGGTAGCGGGGACACCGGGGAGCTGTTTTTT. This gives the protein CASSEGSGDTGELFF.

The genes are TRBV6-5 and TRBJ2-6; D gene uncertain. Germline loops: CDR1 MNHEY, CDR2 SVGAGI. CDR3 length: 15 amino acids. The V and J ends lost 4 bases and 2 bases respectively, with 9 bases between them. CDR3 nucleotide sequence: TGTGCCAGCAGTTCCCGGAGCGCTGGGGCCAACGTCCTGACTTTC. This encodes CASSSRSAGANVLTF.

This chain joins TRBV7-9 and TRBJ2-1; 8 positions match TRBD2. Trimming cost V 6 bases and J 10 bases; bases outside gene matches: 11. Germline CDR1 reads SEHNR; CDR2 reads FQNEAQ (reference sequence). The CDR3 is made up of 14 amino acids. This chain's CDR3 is CASSRSGAQEEQFF. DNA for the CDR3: TGTGCCAGCAGTCGTAGCGGGGCCCAGGAGGAGCAGTTCTTC. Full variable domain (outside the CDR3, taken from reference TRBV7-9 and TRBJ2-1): DTGVSQNPRHKITKRGQNVTFRCDPISEHNRLYWYRQTLGQGPEFLTYFQNEAQLEKSRLLSDRFSAERPKGSFSTLEIQRTEQGDSAMYLCASSRSGAQEEQFFGPGTRLTVL.

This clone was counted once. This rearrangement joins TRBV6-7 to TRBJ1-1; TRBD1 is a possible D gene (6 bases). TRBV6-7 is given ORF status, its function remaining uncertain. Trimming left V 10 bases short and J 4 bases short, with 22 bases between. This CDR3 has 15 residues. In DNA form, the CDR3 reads TGTGCCAACGTACTTCAGGGGACCCTGACCACTGAAGCTTTCTTT. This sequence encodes CANVLQGTLTTEAFF.

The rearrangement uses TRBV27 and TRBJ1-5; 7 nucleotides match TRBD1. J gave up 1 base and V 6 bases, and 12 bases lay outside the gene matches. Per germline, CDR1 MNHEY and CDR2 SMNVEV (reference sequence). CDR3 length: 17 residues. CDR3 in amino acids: CASSPTGTRLSNQPQHF. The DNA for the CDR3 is TGTGCCAGCAGCCCGACAGGGACCAGGCTAAGCAATCAGCCCCAGCATTTT.

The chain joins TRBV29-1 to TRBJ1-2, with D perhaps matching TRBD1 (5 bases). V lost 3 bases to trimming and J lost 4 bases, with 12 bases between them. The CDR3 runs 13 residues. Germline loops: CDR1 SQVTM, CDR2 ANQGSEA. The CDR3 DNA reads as TGCAGCGTTGACGGAGGGGATGTCTATGGCTACACCTTC. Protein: CSVDGGDVYGYTF.

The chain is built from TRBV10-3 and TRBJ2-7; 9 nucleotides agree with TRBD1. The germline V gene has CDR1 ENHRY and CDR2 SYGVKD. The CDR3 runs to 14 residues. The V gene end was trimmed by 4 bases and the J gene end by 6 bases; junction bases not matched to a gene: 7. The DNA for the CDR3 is TGTGCCATCAGTGGAGAGGACAGGGGACGCGAGCAGTACTTC. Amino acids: CAISGEDRGREQYF.

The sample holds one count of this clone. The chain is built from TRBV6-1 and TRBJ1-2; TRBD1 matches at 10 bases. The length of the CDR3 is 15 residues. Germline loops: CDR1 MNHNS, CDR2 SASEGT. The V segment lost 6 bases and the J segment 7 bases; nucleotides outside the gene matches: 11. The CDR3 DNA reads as TGTGCCAGCAGCGTTGGGACAGGGGAGCGGAGTGGCTACACCTTC. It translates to CASSVGTGERSGYTF.

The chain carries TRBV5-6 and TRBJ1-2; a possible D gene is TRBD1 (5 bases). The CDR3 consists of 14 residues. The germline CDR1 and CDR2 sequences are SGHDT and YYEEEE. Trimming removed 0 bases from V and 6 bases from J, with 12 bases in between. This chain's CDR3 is CASSLAGTQDGYTF. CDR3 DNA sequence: TGTGCCAGCAGCTTGGCCGGGACTCAGGATGGCTACACCTTC.

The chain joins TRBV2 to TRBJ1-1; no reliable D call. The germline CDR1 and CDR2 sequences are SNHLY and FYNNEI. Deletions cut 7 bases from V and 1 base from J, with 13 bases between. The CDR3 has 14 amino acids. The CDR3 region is CASIGEGPNTEAFF. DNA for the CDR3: TGTGCCAGCATCGGGGAGGGCCCGAACACTGAAGCTTTCTTT.

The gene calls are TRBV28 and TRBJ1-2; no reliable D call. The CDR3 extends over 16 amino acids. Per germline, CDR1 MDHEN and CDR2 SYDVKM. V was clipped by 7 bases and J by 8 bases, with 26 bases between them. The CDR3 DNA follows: TGTGCCAGCACCCCGCGGAGGCGCGCAGATCGGGGAGGCTACACCTTC. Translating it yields CASTPRRRADRGGYTF.

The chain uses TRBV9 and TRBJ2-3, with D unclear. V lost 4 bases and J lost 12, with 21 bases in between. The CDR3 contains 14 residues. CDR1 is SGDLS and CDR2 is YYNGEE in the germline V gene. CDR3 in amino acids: CASSPIAASSHQYF. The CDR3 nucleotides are TGTGCCAGCAGCCCCATCGCGGCTAGTTCACATCAGTATTTT.

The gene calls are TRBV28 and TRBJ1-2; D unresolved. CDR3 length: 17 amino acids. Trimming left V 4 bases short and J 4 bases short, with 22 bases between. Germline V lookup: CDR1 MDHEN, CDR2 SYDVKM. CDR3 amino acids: CASSSFSRGLPGYGYTF. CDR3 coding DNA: TGTGCCAGCAGTTCATTCAGTCGGGGTCTACCAGGCTATGGCTACACCTTC.